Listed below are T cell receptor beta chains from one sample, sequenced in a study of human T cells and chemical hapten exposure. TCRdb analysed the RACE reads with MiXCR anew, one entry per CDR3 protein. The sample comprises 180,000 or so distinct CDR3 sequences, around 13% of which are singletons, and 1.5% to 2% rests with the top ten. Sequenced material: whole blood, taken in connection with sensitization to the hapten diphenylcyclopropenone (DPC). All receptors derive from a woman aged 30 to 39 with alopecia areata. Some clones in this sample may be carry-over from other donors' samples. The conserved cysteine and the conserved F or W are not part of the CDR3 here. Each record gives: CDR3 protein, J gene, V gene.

CDR3: ASSPGTSSLDTGELF
J: TRBJ2-2
V: TRBV12-3/TRBV12-4

CDR3: SASQGANQPQH
J: TRBJ1-5
V: TRBV20-1

CDR3: ASRTAMGGRYNEQF
J: TRBJ2-1
V: TRBV6-2/TRBV6-3

CDR3: SAETGTSYGYT
J: TRBJ1-2
V: TRBV29-1

CDR3: ASYAGTGVGNTEAF
J: TRBJ1-1
V: TRBV5-1

CDR3: ASRRRNYGYT
J: TRBJ1-2
V: TRBV6-2/TRBV6-3

CDR3: ASSQGVSGPARERPYEQY
J: TRBJ2-7
V: TRBV3-1

CDR3: ASSPGSEKLF
J: TRBJ1-4
V: TRBV7-9

CDR3: ASSQEWEGLSELF
J: TRBJ2-2
V: TRBV3-1

CDR3: ASSGGTGSGANVLT
J: TRBJ2-6
V: TRBV9

CDR3: ASSSRTALYEQY
J: TRBJ2-7
V: TRBV28

CDR3: ASSLIGHSNTGELF
J: TRBJ2-2
V: TRBV7-7

CDR3: ASRPDNSPLH
J: TRBJ1-6
V: TRBV7-2

CDR3: ASSPQLAGGVAGTDTQY
J: TRBJ2-3
V: TRBV27

CDR3: ASSSGSSGGSSYNEQF
J: TRBJ2-1
V: TRBV5-1

CDR3: ASSLGGGQGYGYT
J: TRBJ1-2
V: TRBV5-4

CDR3: SVEQSTDTQY
J: TRBJ2-3
V: TRBV29-1

CDR3: ASSRGGGPGNTIY
J: TRBJ1-3
V: TRBV4-3

CDR3: ASSAVTSGRINEQF
J: TRBJ2-1
V: TRBV19

CDR3: SVEKRLRDRAGYGYT
J: TRBJ1-2
V: TRBV29-1

CDR3: ASSPRGLAGSYEQY
J: TRBJ2-7
V: TRBV7-2

CDR3: ASSQEPWAAGNTIY
J: TRBJ1-3
V: TRBV4-3

CDR3: ASSPVGVGQPQH
J: TRBJ1-5
V: TRBV7-6

CDR3: ASSLGPGTGELF
J: TRBJ2-2
V: TRBV7-2

CDR3: ASSPTGPDTQY
J: TRBJ2-3
V: TRBV7-3

CDR3: ASSADRGYTYEQY
J: TRBJ2-7
V: TRBV7-6

CDR3: ASGDRGTSTNEKLF
J: TRBJ1-4
V: TRBV2

CDR3: ASSQDGGANQPQH
J: TRBJ1-5
V: TRBV4-3

CDR3: ASSRTTSGGYEQY
J: TRBJ2-7
V: TRBV28